The 23 T cell receptor beta chains presented below share a single source sample, sequenced in a study of blood T cell repertoires in COVID-19. The assay was immunoSEQ multiplex PCR, and TCRdb's table has in-frame clones only and misses some. The data contain more than 200,000 clones, 85% to 90% of them singletons. The source material was PBMCs or T cells enriched from blood (not recorded which). All receptors derive from a woman in her twenties or thirties who had recovered from COVID-19.

This clone was seen more than once but under ten times. The chain joins TRBV24-1 to TRBJ2-3, with TRBD2 matching 10 bases. The length of the CDR3 is 16 residues. The V gene's germline CDR1 is KGHDR and CDR2 SFDVKD. With V trimmed by 3 bases and J by 0 bases, 2 bases remained unmatched. The CDR3 is CATSDTTSGSTDTQYF. Here the CDR3 DNA reads TGTGCCACCAGTGATACGACTAGCGGGAGCACAGATACGCAGTATTTT.

V gene TRBV3-1 (or the pseudogene TRBV3-2) combines with J gene TRBJ2-7; maybe TRBD2 (6 bases). The V gene lost 3 bases and the J gene lost 0 bases, with 12 bases spanning the gap. The CDR3 covers 15 residues. The germline CDR1 and CDR2 sequences are LGHDT and YNNKEL (reference sequence). CDR3 region: CASSHSGTSSYEQYF. The CDR3 DNA follows: TGTGCCAGCAGCCATTCCGGGACTTCCTCCTACGAGCAGTACTTC.

V and J are TRBV2 and TRBJ2-7; tentative D call: TRBD1 (5 bases). The CDR3 totals 14 residues. The germline V gene has CDR1 SNHLY and CDR2 FYNNEI. Trimming left V 3 bases short and J 1 base short, with 10 bases between. The DNA of the CDR3 is TGTGCCAGCAGTGACCAGACAGCTTCCTACGAGCAGTACTTC. Translated: CASSDQTASYEQYF.

The rearrangement uses TRBV24-1 and TRBJ1-6; D possibly corresponds to TRBD1 (5 bases). Germline-derived CDR1 and CDR2 are KGHDR and SFDVKD. The CDR3 sequence is 15 residues long. V lost 7 bases to trimming and J lost 8 bases, with 17 bases between them. The CDR3 loop reads CATSGSGVRDSPLHF. CDR3 nucleotides: TGTGCCACCAGCGGTTCGGGGGTTCGGGATTCACCCCTCCACTTT.

The chain is built from TRBV29-1 and TRBJ1-1; the D is unclear. Trimming removed 5 bases from V and 0 bases from J, with 4 bases in between. CDR1 is SQVTM and CDR2 is ANQGSEA in the germline V gene. The CDR3 totals 11 residues. The CDR3, as DNA: TGCAGCGTTATCATGAACACTGAAGCTTTCTTT. It specifies CSVIMNTEAFF.

The V call is TRBV27, the J call TRBJ2-7; D possibly corresponds to TRBD2 (5 bases). Germline-derived CDR1 and CDR2 are MNHEY and SMNVEV (reference sequence). V lost 2 bases, J lost 3 bases, and 14 bases lay in between. There are 15 residues in the CDR3. CDR3 DNA sequence: TGTGCCAGCAGTTTAGCCGGGGAAATTCGCTACGAGCAGTACTTC. This sequence encodes CASSLAGEIRYEQYF.

The rearrangement joins TRBV6-5 to TRBJ1-1, with TRBD1 matching over 9 bases. Trimming at V came to 6 bases and at J to 5 bases, leaving 10 bases not matched to a gene. Germline V lookup: CDR1 MNHEY, CDR2 SVGAGI. This CDR3 region has 15 residues. The CDR3 loop reads CASRAQQGARTEAFF. CDR3 DNA: TGTGCCAGCAGGGCACAACAGGGGGCGAGAACTGAAGCTTTCTTT.

The CDR3 sequence is CASSPNMGDKNTEAFF. DNA for the CDR3: TGTGCCAGCAGCCCGAATATGGGGGACAAGAACACTGAAGCTTTCTTT. This chain joins TRBV3-1 (or the pseudogene TRBV3-2) and TRBJ1-1; TRBD1 might be the D (6 bases). The CDR3 covers 16 residues. Germline CDR1 is LGHDT and CDR2 is YNNKEL (reference sequence). V was pared by 4 bases and J by 1 base, with 16 bases between.

This clone is medium-sized by share. The chain is built from TRBV12-3 or TRBV12-4 and TRBJ2-5, with 8 bases fitting TRBD2. The CDR3 runs to 13 residues. J gave up 5 bases and V 7 bases, and 6 bases lay outside the gene matches. CDR3: CASKRASGETQYF. The CDR3 nucleotides are TGTGCCAGCAAGCGGGCTAGCGGGGAGACCCAGTACTTC.

This clone was picked up a small number of times. This chain uses TRBV11-3 with TRBJ2-1; D perhaps matches TRBD1 (6 bases). Trimming took off 1 base at V and 3 bases at J, with 10 bases between the two ends. The germline gives CDR1 SGHNT, CDR2 YENEEA. This CDR3 is built from 15 residues. The chain's CDR3 is CASSLGQDDYNEQFF. Written as DNA, the CDR3 is TGTGCCAGCAGCTTAGGACAGGACGACTACAATGAGCAGTTCTTC.

The CDR3 reads CASSQWTGDQPQHF. In nucleotides, the CDR3 is TGTGCCAGCAGCCAGTGGACAGGGGATCAGCCCCAGCATTTT. The gene calls are TRBV3-1 (or the pseudogene TRBV3-2) and TRBJ1-5; 9 nucleotides align to TRBD1. This CDR3 is 14 amino acids long. After removal of 3 bases from V and 5 bases from J, the junction contained 2 bases not matched to a gene. Germline-derived CDR1 and CDR2 are LGHDT and YNNKEL (reference sequence).

The chain uses TRBV15 and TRBJ1-2; D is unresolved. V lost 0 bases to trimming and J lost 8 bases, with 10 bases between them. The CDR3 extends over 13 amino acids. Germline CDR1 LNHNV, CDR2 YYDKDF (reference sequence). CDR3 amino acids: CATSRDRGSGYTF. In nucleotides, the CDR3 is TGTGCCACCAGCAGAGATAGAGGCAGCGGCTACACCTTC. Full variable domain (remainder filled in from reference TRBV15 and TRBJ1-2): DAMVIQNPRYQVTQFGKPVTLSCSQTLNHNVMYWYQQKSSQAPKLLFHYYDKDFNNEADTPDNFQSRRPNTSFCFLDIRSPGLGDTAMYLCATSRDRGSGYTFGSGTRLTVV.

As for this clone: The sample carries other DNA sequences with the same CDR3. V is TRBV30 and J is TRBJ1-1; 10 positions agree with TRBD1. CDR1 is GTSNPN and CDR2 is SVGIG in the germline V gene (reference sequence). CDR3 length: 13 amino acids. With 5 bases clipped from V and 0 bases from J, the junction kept 0 bases outside the gene matches. CDR3 residues: CAWDRGLNTEAFF. CDR3 bases: TGTGCCTGGGACAGGGGGCTGAACACTGAAGCTTTCTTT.

The J gene is TRBJ1-1, the V gene TRBV2, with D unclear. The CDR3 covers 13 residues. The germline CDR1 and CDR2 sequences are SNHLY and FYNNEI. The V end was cut by 4 bases, the J end by 2 bases, with 8 bases between. The CDR3 region has the DNA TGTGCCAGCAGTGCCGACACTAACACTGAAGCTTTCTTT. Protein product: CASSADTNTEAFF.

The chain carries TRBV28 and TRBJ1-2, with TRBD1 identical over 12 bases. Germline CDR1 MDHEN, CDR2 SYDVKM. The length of the CDR3 is 15 residues. With V trimmed by 6 bases and J by 4 bases, 6 bases remained unmatched. In nucleotides, the CDR3 is TGTGCCAGCAGGGGACAGGGGGCGCCCCGCTATGGCTACACCTTC. Protein: CASRGQGAPRYGYTF.

This clone was recorded once. The chain couples TRBV6-1 to TRBJ1-2; weak D call: TRBD1 (6 bases). V lost 1 base and J 0 bases, leaving 9 bases between the germline ends. CDR1 is MNHNS, CDR2 SASEGT, per germline. The CDR3 contains 15 residues. The CDR3 nucleotides are TGTGCCAGCAGTGAAGGGACAGCAGCTAACTATGGCTACACCTTC. This encodes CASSEGTAANYGYTF.

This clone appeared a few times. The chain joins TRBV4-3 to TRBJ2-1; the match to TRBD2 covers 10 bases. J was trimmed by 8 bases and V by 1 base; bases with no gene match: 8. The CDR3 extends over 16 amino acids. The germline V gene has CDR1 LGHNA and CDR2 YSLEER. CDR3: CASSQGSSGSLHEQFF. In nucleotides, the CDR3 is TGCGCCAGCAGCCAAGGATCTAGCGGGAGCTTACATGAGCAGTTCTTC.

This sequence joins TRBV28 and TRBJ2-7, with TRBD1 matching 7 bases. Trimming took 2 bases from V and 10 from J; bases not matched to a gene: 5. This CDR3 region has 12 residues. The germline CDR1 and CDR2 sequences are MDHEN and SYDVKM. The CDR3 region has the DNA TGTGCCAGCAGTTTAGCCTGGGACAGTCAGTACTTC. It codes for CASSLAWDSQYF.

The chain couples TRBV7-3 to TRBJ1-3; D possibly corresponds to TRBD1 (6 bases). Trimming took off 2 bases at V and 2 bases at J, with 7 bases between the two ends. This CDR3 is 14 amino acids long. The germline V gene encodes CDR1 SGHTA and CDR2 FQGTGA. CDR3 sequence reads: CASSLPGAGNTIYF. CDR3 coding DNA: TGTGCCAGCAGCTTACCAGGGGCTGGAAACACCATATATTTT.

The chain links TRBV19 to TRBJ1-1; 7 bases fit TRBD1. The germline CDR1 and CDR2 sequences are LNHDA and SQIVND (reference sequence). The CDR3 is 13 amino acids. The J segment lost 5 bases and the V segment lost 5 bases, leaving 5 bases of the junction unmatched. CDR3 bases: TGTGCCAGTAGTGAAAACAGGGGAACTGAAGCTTTCTTT. As protein: CASSENRGTEAFF.

The V gene is TRBV7-9, the J gene TRBJ2-3; 9 nucleotides line up with TRBD1. CDR3 length: 15 amino acids. Germline values: CDR1 SEHNR, CDR2 FQNEAQ (reference sequence). Trimming at V came to 1 base and at J to 5 bases, leaving 4 bases not matched to a gene. The CDR3 sequence is CASSLDRGPGDTQYF. Written as DNA, the CDR3 is TGTGCCAGCAGCTTAGACAGGGGGCCAGGAGATACGCAGTATTTT.

V and J are TRBV11-3 and TRBJ1-3; TRBD1 is a possible D gene (6 bases). The V gene's germline CDR1 is SGHNT and CDR2 YENEEA. V lost 5 bases and J 0 bases, leaving 14 bases between the germline ends. This CDR3 spans 16 amino acids. CDR3 amino acids: CASSPGAGGSGNTIYF. The CDR3 nucleotides read TGTGCCAGCAGCCCAGGGGCTGGCGGCTCTGGAAACACCATATATTTT.

The V and J genes are TRBV28 and TRBJ1-2, with D possibly being TRBD1 (5 bases). Germline-derived CDR1 and CDR2 are MDHEN and SYDVKM. V gave up 4 bases and J gave up 1 base, with 22 bases separating them. This CDR3 has 18 residues. Here the CDR3 reads CASSSEGESGRFNYGYTF. In DNA form, the CDR3 reads TGTGCCAGCAGTTCGGAGGGCGAATCAGGGAGATTTAACTATGGCTACACCTTC.